A selection of T cell receptor beta chains follows, all from one sample in a study of blood T cell repertoires in COVID-19. TCRdb keeps only in-frame clones here, not all; method: immunoSEQ multiplex PCR. The repertoire holds 450,000 to 500,000 clones, with around 90% as singletons. The source material was PBMCs or T cells enriched from blood (not recorded which). These receptors were taken from a woman aged 18-29 years who had recovered from COVID-19. The CDR3 runs from the conserved cysteine through the conserved F or W. Each record gives: clone size, J gene, D gene, V gene, CDR3 protein, CDR3 DNA. D genes are given only for firm matches. Clone sizes are given selectively: once, few, many, or a class where the clone is expanded.

>.|TRBJ1-5|TRBD1|TRBV15
CATGQGGSYSNQPQHF
TGTGCCACCGGACAGGGTGGCTCTTATAGCAATCAGCCCCAGCATTTT
>.|TRBJ2-7|.|TRBV14
CASSLVPRPVYEQYF
TGTGCCAGCAGCCTAGTCCCACGCCCCGTCTACGAGCAGTACTTC
>.|TRBJ2-1|.|TRBV10-1
CASSDRRDSSYNEQFF
TGCGCCAGCAGTGATCGGAGGGATAGCTCCTACAATGAGCAGTTCTTC
>.|TRBJ2-7|.|TRBV11-2
CASSPRTGTVSYEQYF
TGTGCCAGCAGCCCTCGGACGGGAACAGTCTCCTACGAGCAGTACTTC
>few|TRBJ2-4|.|TRBV28
CASSLSTDGLNIQYF
TGTGCCAGCAGTTTATCGACAGACGGGTTAAACATTCAGTACTTC
>.|TRBJ2-7|.|TRBV5-4
CASSYKTGVSYEQYF
TGTGCCAGCAGCTATAAGACAGGTGTGTCCTACGAGCAGTACTTC
>.|TRBJ1-2|.|TRBV10-3
CATDTGGSIPNYGYTF
TGTGCCACGGATACTGGGGGGAGCATACCTAACTATGGCTACACCTTC
>.|TRBJ2-3|TRBD2|TRBV18
CASSPPTSGGSERTQYF
TGTGCCAGCTCACCCCCGACTAGCGGGGGATCGGAACGGACGCAGTATTTT
>few|TRBJ1-6|.|TRBV27
CASRPGTGQNSPLHF
TGTGCCAGCAGGCCTGGAACAGGGCAGAATTCACCCCTCCACTTT
>.|TRBJ1-5|.|TRBV5-1
CASSLGTGLSNQPQHF
TGCGCCAGCAGCTTGGGTACAGGTCTTAGCAATCAGCCCCAGCATTTT
>.|TRBJ1-1|.|TRBV2
CASRQTVLGTEAFF
TGTGCCAGCAGGCAGACAGTGCTGGGGACTGAAGCTTTCTTT
>.|TRBJ2-3|.|TRBV6-2/TRBV6-3
CASSYGPGDTDTQYF
TGTGCCAGCAGTTACGGTCCGGGGGACACAGATACGCAGTATTTT
>.|TRBJ1-5|.|TRBV25-1
CASSEPRQSNQPQHF
TGTGCCAGCAGTGAACCCCGACAGAGCAATCAGCCCCAGCATTTT
>.|TRBJ2-7|TRBD1|TRBV5-5
CASSTWTGGGEQYF
TGTGCCAGCAGCACCTGGACAGGGGGCGGCGAGCAGTACTTC
>.|TRBJ2-7|TRBD1|TRBV4-1
CASSQVGTGVDEQYF
TGCGCCAGCAGCCAAGTCGGGACAGGGGTGGACGAGCAGTACTTC
>.|TRBJ1-2|.|TRBV7-9
CASSLSDSNYGYTF
TGTGCCAGCAGCTTATCGGACAGTAACTATGGCTACACCTTC
>.|TRBJ1-1|TRBD1|TRBV7-9
CASSRYQGATEAFF
TGTGCCAGCAGCCGTTATCAGGGGGCGACTGAAGCTTTCTTT
>.|TRBJ1-1|TRBD1|TRBV5-4
CASSYTGQGNTEAFF
TGTGCCAGCAGCTACACAGGACAGGGGAACACTGAAGCTTTCTTT
>.|TRBJ2-7|TRBD1|TRBV10-1
CASSRDRGSREQYF
TGCGCCAGCAGTCGGGACAGGGGGTCGCGGGAGCAGTACTTC
>.|TRBJ2-1|.|TRBV7-3
CASSSKGGFSYNEQFF
TGTGCCAGCAGCTCTAAGGGGGGGTTCTCCTACAATGAGCAGTTCTTC
>once|TRBJ2-7|TRBD1|TRBV28
CASSLPTGRGPNEQYF
TGTGCCAGCAGCCTCCCGACGGGCAGGGGGCCTAACGAGCAGTACTTC
>.|TRBJ1-2|TRBD1|TRBV5-1
CASSGDRGGYTF
TGCGCCAGCAGCGGGGACAGGGGTGGCTACACCTTC
>once|TRBJ2-7|.|TRBV14
CASSQGGRRQYF
TGTGCCAGCAGCCAAGGGGGGAGGAGGCAGTACTTC
>few|TRBJ2-7|.|TRBV30
CAWSTLRFYEQYF
TGTGCCTGGAGTACCCTTAGATTCTACGAGCAGTACTTC
>few|TRBJ1-3|.|TRBV21-1
CASSTDPGLTGNTIYF
TGTGCCAGCAGCACAGACCCGGGACTCACTGGAAACACCATATATTTT
>.|TRBJ1-6|TRBD1|TRBV4-1
CASSFTGDTNSPLHF
TGCGCCAGCAGCTTTACAGGGGACACTAATTCACCCCTCCACTTT
>.|TRBJ1-2|TRBD1|TRBV5-3
CARSLDDPNRGLKKGYTF
TGTGCCAGAAGCTTGGACGACCCCAACAGGGGATTAAAGAAAGGCTACACCTTC
>once|TRBJ1-2|.|TRBV7-2
CASSSDSSSSYGYTF
TGTGCCAGCAGCTCGGACTCCTCGTCTTCCTATGGCTACACCTTC